The 22 T cell receptor beta chains below were found in one sample sequenced in a study of blood T cell repertoires in COVID-19. Using immunoSEQ multiplex PCR, the repertoire was profiled, and TCRdb retains in-frame clones only, with some absent. The data show 350,000 to 400,000 clones, under 90% seen once. The specimen sequenced was PBMCs or T cells enriched from blood (not recorded which). These TCRs come from a woman in her twenties or thirties who had recovered from COVID-19.

This clone has only a few counts. V and J are TRBV7-2 and TRBJ2-7; TRBD1 matches at 7 bases. The germline gives CDR1 SGHTA, CDR2 FQGNSA. V lost 0 bases to trimming and J lost 6 bases; unmatched junction nucleotides: 5. The CDR3 runs 14 residues. The CDR3 DNA reads TGTGCCAGCAGCTTAGCACAGGGGACGGTCGAGCAGTACTTC. Protein product: CASSLAQGTVEQYF.

The rearrangement uses TRBV5-4 and TRBJ1-1; tentative D call: TRBD1 (5 bases). The germline V gene encodes CDR1 SGHNT and CDR2 YYREEE (reference sequence). V was clipped by 1 base and J by 0 bases, with 13 bases between them. This CDR3 region has 16 residues. CDR3 protein: CASSLSGGGMNTEAFF. The CDR3 nucleotides read TGTGCCAGCAGCTTGTCGGGGGGAGGGATGAACACTGAAGCTTTCTTT.

The genes are TRBV9 and TRBJ2-1; 11 bases align to TRBD2. CDR1 is SGDLS, CDR2 YYNGEE, per germline. CDR3 size: 15 residues. Unmatched junction bases numbered 8, after V lost 3 bases and J lost 9 bases. The CDR3 DNA follows: TGTGCCAGCAGCGCCCGACTAGCGGGAACCTCTGAGCAGTTCTTC. Translating gives CASSARLAGTSEQFF.

A single count supports this clone. The genes are TRBV30 and TRBJ2-2, with TRBD1 matching over 7 bases. CDR3 length: 13 amino acids. Unmatched junction bases numbered 3, after V lost 1 base and J lost 7 bases. Germline CDR1 is GTSNPN and CDR2 is SVGIG (reference sequence). The CDR3 region has the DNA TGTGCCTGGAGTGGACAGGGTGACGGGGAGCTGTTTTTT. Protein sequence: CAWSGQGDGELFF.

Regarding this clone: At one end, the junction sequence differs from germline, possibly due to a read error. This chain links TRBV10-1 with TRBJ2-7, with D uncertain. In germline, CDR1 is WNHNN, CDR2 SYGVQD (reference sequence). The CDR3 has 11 residues. CDR3 sequence reads: CASSDSHEQYF. The DNA of the CDR3 is TGCGCCAGCAGTGACTCCCACGAGCAGTACTTC.

The V call is TRBV14, the J call TRBJ1-1, with D perhaps TRBD1 (5 bases). The CDR3 contains 14 residues. From germline, CDR1 is SGHDN and CDR2 FVKESK. Trimming left V 1 base short and J 1 base short, with 7 bases between. In DNA form, the CDR3 reads TGTGCCAGCAGCCAAGCAGGGAAGAACACTGAAGCTTTCTTT. Translating gives CASSQAGKNTEAFF. The whole variable domain, filled in from reference TRBV14 and TRBJ1-1, reads EAGVTQFPSHSVIEKGQTVTLRCDPISGHDNLYWYRRVMGKEIKFLLHFVKESKQDESGMPNNRFLAERTGGTYSTLKVQPAELEDSGVYFCASSQAGKNTEAFFGQGTRLTVV.

V gene TRBV7-2 combines with J gene TRBJ1-1; D remains unclear. V was clipped by 5 bases and J by 11 bases, with 15 bases between them. The germline gives CDR1 SGHTA, CDR2 FQGNSA. The CDR3 runs to 12 residues. The CDR3 nucleotides read TGTGCCAGCAGCACCCCGGGAGGAACTGCTTTCTTT. Translating gives CASSTPGGTAFF.

V usage is TRBV3-1 (or the pseudogene TRBV3-2) and J usage is TRBJ2-7; D perhaps matches TRBD1 (5 bases). Trimming pared 6 bases from V and 3 bases from J, leaving 12 bases between. Looked up from germline, CDR1 is LGHDT and CDR2 is YNNKEL (reference sequence). This CDR3 spans 13 amino acids. The CDR3 sequence is CASRQTGNYEQYF. The CDR3 DNA reads TGTGCCAGCAGGCAAACAGGAAACTACGAGCAGTACTTC.

This chain joins TRBV4-1 and TRBJ1-2, with D unclear. V lost 0 bases and J 4 bases, leaving 9 bases between the germline ends. This CDR3 comprises 14 residues. Germline assignment: CDR1 MGHRA and CDR2 YSYEKL. CDR3 sequence: CASSQETAIYGYTF. The CDR3, as DNA: TGCGCCAGCAGCCAAGAAACAGCTATCTATGGCTACACCTTC.

This clone appeared a few times. This rearrangement joins TRBV29-1 to TRBJ2-7, with D perhaps matching TRBD1 (6 bases). Germline V gene sequence: CDR1 SQVTM, CDR2 ANQGSEA. The CDR3 extends over 12 amino acids. Trimming shortened V by 5 bases and J by 5 bases, and 13 bases separated the two germline ends. The DNA of the CDR3 is TGCAGCGTTTCTGGACAGACTCACGAGCAGTACTTC. It codes for CSVSGQTHEQYF.

The gene calls are TRBV30 and TRBJ2-2; possible D gene TRBD2, 6 bases. CDR1 GTSNPN and CDR2 SVGIG come from the germline V gene (reference sequence). There are 14 residues in the CDR3. V was pared by 0 bases and J by 6 bases, with 11 bases between. The CDR3 nucleotides read TGTGCCTGGAGTGTAATCTGGGGGGCCGGGGAGCTGTTTTTT. Its protein product is CAWSVIWGAGELFF.

This clone was counted only a few times. This chain joins TRBV7-2 and TRBJ1-5, with a possible D match to TRBD1 (5 bases). This CDR3 has 16 residues. Germline CDR1 reads SGHTA; CDR2 reads FQGNSA. Trimming cost V 1 base and J 2 bases, with 12 bases left between them. The DNA for the CDR3 is TGTGCCAGCAGCTTAGGGAGCAGGGCGGGCAATCAGCCCCAGCATTTT. Translation: CASSLGSRAGNQPQHF.

This chain uses TRBV3-1 (or the pseudogene TRBV3-2) with TRBJ2-2; TRBD1 agrees at 9 bases. Germline assignment: CDR1 LGHDT and CDR2 YNNKEL (reference sequence). V shed 5 bases and J 3 bases; nucleotides not matched to a gene: 4. CDR3 size: 15 residues. In nucleotides, the CDR3 is TGTGCCAGCAGCAGACAGGGGGAATACACCGGGGAGCTGTTTTTT. Amino acid sequence: CASSRQGEYTGELFF.

The chain couples TRBV4-1 to TRBJ1-3, with D uncertain. CDR3 size: 21 residues. Germline V gene lookup returns CDR1 MGHRA and CDR2 YSYEKL. V dropped 0 bases and J dropped 0 bases, with 24 bases sitting between them. The CDR3 loop is CASSQDHGTRTITDSGNTIYF. The CDR3 region has the DNA TGCGCCAGCAGCCAAGATCACGGCACCCGAACTATCACCGACTCTGGAAACACCATATATTTT.

The chain combines TRBV7-6 with TRBJ2-5, with D possibly TRBD2 on 5 matching bases. Germline V gene data show CDR1 as SGHVS and CDR2 as FNYEAQ. The V end lost 2 bases, the J end lost 3 bases, and 10 bases lay between the germline ends. The CDR3 runs to 14 residues. The DNA for the CDR3 is TGTGCCAGCAGCTTAAGGCGGGCGGAAGAGACCCAGTACTTC. It encodes CASSLRRAEETQYF.

This chain joins TRBV30 and TRBJ1-2, with D maybe TRBD1 (5 bases). The CDR3 is made up of 14 amino acids. The germline V and J ends were trimmed by 0 bases and 2 bases, with 10 bases remaining between them. The germline V gene encodes CDR1 GTSNPN and CDR2 SVGIG (reference sequence). The CDR3 bases are TGTGCCTGGAGTGTGATTTCAGGGAACTATGGCTACACCTTC. This codes for CAWSVISGNYGYTF.

The CDR3 here is CASMMGTAGIGYGYTF. The CDR3 DNA is TGTGCCAGTATGATGGGAACAGCCGGGATTGGATATGGCTACACCTTC. This chain uses TRBV19 with TRBJ1-2; D not certain. The CDR3 totals 16 residues. Trimming took off 7 bases at V and 5 bases at J, with 23 bases between the two ends. Germline V gives CDR1 LNHDA, CDR2 SQIVND (reference sequence).

The chain is built from TRBV19 and TRBJ1-4; D possibly corresponds to TRBD1 (5 bases). This CDR3 has 17 amino acids. Germline V gives CDR1 LNHDA, CDR2 SQIVND (reference sequence). Between the trimmed V and J ends, which lost 3 bases and 4 bases, there was a span of 18 bases. The CDR3 sequence is CASSIWPGRRLNEKLFF. CDR3 bases: TGTGCCAGTAGTATTTGGCCAGGGAGGAGACTTAATGAAAAACTGTTTTTT.

This rearrangement joins TRBV5-4 to TRBJ2-1; no firm D call. The germline CDR1 and CDR2 sequences are SGHNT and YYREEE (reference sequence). The CDR3 extends over 18 amino acids. V was trimmed by 3 bases and J by 2 bases, leaving 21 bases between them. CDR3 nucleotides: TGTGCCAGCAGCTCTGGTTCTTTAAGGCAGGCCCCCTACAATGAGCAGTTCTTC. The encoded protein is CASSSGSLRQAPYNEQFF.

The CDR3 DNA is TGTGCCAGCAGCTTATTTGGTGGGAGGGAAGATTCACCCCTCCACTTT. Translation: CASSLFGGREDSPLHF. The chain combines TRBV7-6 with TRBJ1-6; D uncertain. This CDR3 has 16 residues. Trimming shortened V by 2 bases and J by 8 bases, and 16 bases separated the two germline ends. Germline V gene sequence: CDR1 SGHVS, CDR2 FNYEAQ.

The V call is TRBV5-1, the J call TRBJ2-3; no clear D. CDR3 size: 14 residues. Germline assignment: CDR1 SGHRS and CDR2 YFSETQ. Trimming pared 5 bases from V and 0 bases from J, leaving 10 bases between. CDR3 residues: CASRTDTSTDTQYF. The CDR3 DNA follows: TGCGCCAGCAGAACTGACACCAGCACAGATACGCAGTATTTT.

This chain links TRBV5-1 with TRBJ1-1; 8 bases agree with TRBD1. The length of the CDR3 is 14 residues. CDR1 and CDR2 (germline): SGHRS, YFSETQ. V gave up 7 bases and J gave up 4 bases; unmatched junction bases: 9. CDR3 coding DNA: TGCGCCAGCTCCACAGGGGGGATTGTCACTGAAGCTTTCTTT. Its translation is CASSTGGIVTEAFF.